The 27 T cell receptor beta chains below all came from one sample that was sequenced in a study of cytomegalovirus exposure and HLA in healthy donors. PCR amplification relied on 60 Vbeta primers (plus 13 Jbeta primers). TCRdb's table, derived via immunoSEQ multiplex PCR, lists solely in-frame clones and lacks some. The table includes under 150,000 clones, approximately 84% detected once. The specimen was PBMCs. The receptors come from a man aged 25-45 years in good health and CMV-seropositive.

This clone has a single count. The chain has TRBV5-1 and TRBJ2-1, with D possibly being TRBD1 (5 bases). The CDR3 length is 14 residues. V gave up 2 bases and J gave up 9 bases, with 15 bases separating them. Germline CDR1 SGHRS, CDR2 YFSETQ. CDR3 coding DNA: TGCGCCAGCAGCTTCGTACAGGAGTCCCGTGAGCAGTTCTTC. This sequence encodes CASSFVQESREQFF.

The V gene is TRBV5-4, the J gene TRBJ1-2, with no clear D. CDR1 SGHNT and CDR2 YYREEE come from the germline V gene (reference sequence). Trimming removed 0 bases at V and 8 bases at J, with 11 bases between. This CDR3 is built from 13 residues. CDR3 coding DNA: TGTGCCAGCAGCTTGGCGGGTGGCGGAGGCTACACCTTC. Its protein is CASSLAGGGGYTF.

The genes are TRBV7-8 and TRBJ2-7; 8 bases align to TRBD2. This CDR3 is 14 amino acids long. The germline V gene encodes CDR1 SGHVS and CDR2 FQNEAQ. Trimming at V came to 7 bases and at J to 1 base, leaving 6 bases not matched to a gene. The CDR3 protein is CASTRRGESYEQYF. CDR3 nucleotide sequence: TGTGCCAGCACCCGGCGGGGGGAATCCTACGAGCAGTACTTC.

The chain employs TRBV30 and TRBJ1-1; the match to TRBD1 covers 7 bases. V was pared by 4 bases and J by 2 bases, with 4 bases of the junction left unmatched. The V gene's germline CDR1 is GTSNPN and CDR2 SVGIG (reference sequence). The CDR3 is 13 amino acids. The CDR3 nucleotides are TGTGCCTGGACCGGGACAGCAAACACTGAAGCTTTCTTT. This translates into CAWTGTANTEAFF.

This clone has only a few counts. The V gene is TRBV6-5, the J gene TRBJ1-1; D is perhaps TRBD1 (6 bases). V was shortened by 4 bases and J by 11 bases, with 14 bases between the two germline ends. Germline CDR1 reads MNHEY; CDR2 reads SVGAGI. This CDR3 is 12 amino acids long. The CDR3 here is CASSSPTGLAFF. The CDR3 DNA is TGTGCCAGCAGTTCCCCGACAGGTCTCGCTTTCTTT.

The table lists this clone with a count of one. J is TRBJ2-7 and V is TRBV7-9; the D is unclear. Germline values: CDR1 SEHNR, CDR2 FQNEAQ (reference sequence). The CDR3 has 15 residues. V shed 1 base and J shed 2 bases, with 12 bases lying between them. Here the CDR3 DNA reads TGTGCCAGCAGCTTAGGCGGCGGCAAAACCTACGAGCAGTACTTC. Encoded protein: CASSLGGGKTYEQYF.

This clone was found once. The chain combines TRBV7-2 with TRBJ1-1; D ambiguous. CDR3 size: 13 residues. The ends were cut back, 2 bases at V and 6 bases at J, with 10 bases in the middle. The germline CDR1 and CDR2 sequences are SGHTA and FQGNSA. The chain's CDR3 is CASSLRGLPEAFF. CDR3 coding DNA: TGTGCCAGCAGCTTAAGAGGGCTACCTGAAGCTTTCTTT.

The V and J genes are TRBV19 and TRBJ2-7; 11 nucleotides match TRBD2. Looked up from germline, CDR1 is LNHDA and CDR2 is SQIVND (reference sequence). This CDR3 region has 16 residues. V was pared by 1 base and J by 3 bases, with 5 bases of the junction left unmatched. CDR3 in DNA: TGTGCCAGTAGTATAGTACTAGCGGGGGCCGGCTACGAGCAGTACTTC. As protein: CASSIVLAGAGYEQYF.

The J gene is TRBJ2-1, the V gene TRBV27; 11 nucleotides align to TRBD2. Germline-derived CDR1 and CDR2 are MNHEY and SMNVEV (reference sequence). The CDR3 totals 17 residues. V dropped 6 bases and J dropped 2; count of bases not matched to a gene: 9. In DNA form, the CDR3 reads TGTGCCAGCAGCACTACCCGACTAGCGGGAACCTACAATGAGCAGTTCTTC. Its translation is CASSTTRLAGTYNEQFF.

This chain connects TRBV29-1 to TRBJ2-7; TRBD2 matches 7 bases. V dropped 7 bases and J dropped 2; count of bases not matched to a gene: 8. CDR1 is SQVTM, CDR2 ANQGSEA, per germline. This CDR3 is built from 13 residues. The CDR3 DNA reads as TGCAGCGCTATCCCCCGGGGGGCCTACGAGCAGTACTTC. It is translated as CSAIPRGAYEQYF.

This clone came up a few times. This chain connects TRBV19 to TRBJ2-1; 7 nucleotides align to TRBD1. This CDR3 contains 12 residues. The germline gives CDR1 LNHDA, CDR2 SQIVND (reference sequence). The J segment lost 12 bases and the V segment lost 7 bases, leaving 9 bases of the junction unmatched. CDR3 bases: TGTGCCAGTACCGCAGAGACAGGGAGGCAGTTCTTC. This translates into CASTAETGRQFF.

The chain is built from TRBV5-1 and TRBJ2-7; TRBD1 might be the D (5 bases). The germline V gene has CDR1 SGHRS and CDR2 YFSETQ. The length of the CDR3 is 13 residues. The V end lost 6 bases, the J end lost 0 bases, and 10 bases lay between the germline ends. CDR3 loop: CASNRGDSYEQYF. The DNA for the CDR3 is TGCGCCAGCAATAGGGGTGACTCCTACGAGCAGTACTTC.

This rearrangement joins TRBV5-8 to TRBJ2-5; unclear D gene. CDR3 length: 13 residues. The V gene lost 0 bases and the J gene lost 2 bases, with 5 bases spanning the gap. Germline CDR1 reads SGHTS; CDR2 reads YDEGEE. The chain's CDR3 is CASSLVRQETQYF. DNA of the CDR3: TGTGCCAGCAGCTTGGTTAGACAAGAGACCCAGTACTTC.

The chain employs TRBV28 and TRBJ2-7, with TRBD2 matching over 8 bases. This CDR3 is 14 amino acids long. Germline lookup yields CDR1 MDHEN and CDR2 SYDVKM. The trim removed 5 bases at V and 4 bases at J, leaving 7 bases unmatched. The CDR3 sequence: CASSRGGAYYEQYF. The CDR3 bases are TGTGCCAGCAGTCGGGGGGGGGCCTATTACGAGCAGTACTTC.

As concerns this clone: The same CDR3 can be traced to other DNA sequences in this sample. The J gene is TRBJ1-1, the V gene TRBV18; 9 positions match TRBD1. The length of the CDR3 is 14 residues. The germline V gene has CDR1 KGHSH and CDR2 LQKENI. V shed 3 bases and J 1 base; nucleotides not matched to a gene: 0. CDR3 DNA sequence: TGTGCCAGCTCACCGACAGGGGGGAACACTGAAGCTTTCTTT. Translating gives CASSPTGGNTEAFF.

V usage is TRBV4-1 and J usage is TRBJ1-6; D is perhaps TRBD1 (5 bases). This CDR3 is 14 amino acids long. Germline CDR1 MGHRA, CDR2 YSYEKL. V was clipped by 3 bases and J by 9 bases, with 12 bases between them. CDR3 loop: CASSQGLISSPLHF. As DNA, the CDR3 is TGCGCCAGCAGCCAGGGACTGATATCTTCACCCCTCCACTTT.

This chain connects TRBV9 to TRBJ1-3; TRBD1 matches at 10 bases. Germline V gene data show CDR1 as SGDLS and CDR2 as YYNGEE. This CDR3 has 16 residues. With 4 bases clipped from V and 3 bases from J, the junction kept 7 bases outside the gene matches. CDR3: CASSHSDRGIGNTIYF. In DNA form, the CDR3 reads TGTGCCAGCAGCCACTCGGACAGGGGGATTGGAAACACCATATATTTT. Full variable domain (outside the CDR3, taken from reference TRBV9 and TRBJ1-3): DSGVTQTPKHLITATGQRVTLRCSPRSGDLSVYWYQQSLDQGLQFLIQYYNGEERAKGNILERFSAQQFPDLHSELNLSSLELGDSALYFCASSHSDRGIGNTIYFGEGSWLTVV.

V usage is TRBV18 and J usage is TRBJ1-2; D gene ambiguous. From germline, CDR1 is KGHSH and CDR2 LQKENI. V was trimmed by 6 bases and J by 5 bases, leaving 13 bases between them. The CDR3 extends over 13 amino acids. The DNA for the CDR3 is TGTGCCAGCTCCCCCGGAGCGGAGTATGGCTACACCTTC. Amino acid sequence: CASSPGAEYGYTF.

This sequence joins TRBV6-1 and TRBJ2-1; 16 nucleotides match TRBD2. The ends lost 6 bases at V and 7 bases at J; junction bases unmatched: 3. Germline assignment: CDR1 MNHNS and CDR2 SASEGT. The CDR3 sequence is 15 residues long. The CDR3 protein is CASSPGLAGGNEQFF. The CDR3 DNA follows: TGTGCCAGCAGCCCGGGACTAGCGGGAGGGAATGAGCAGTTCTTC.

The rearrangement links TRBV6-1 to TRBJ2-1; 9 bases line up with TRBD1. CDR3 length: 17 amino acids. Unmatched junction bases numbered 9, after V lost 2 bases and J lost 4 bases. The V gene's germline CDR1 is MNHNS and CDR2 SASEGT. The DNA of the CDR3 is TGTGCCAGCAGTGAACTAGGCCCGGGACAGGGATACAATGAGCAGTTCTTC. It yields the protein CASSELGPGQGYNEQFF.

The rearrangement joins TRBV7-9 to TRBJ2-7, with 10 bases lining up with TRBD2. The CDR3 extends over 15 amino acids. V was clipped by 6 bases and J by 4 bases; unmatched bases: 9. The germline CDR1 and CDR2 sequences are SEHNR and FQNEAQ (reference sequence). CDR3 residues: CASSSSLAGFYEQYF. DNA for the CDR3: TGTGCCAGCAGTTCATCACTAGCGGGATTTTACGAGCAGTACTTC.

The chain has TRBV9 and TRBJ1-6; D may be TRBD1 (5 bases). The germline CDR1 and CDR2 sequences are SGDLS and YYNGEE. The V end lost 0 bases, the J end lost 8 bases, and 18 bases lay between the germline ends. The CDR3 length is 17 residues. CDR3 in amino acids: CASSVDGAGGLDSPLHF. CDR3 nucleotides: TGTGCCAGCAGCGTAGACGGGGCGGGGGGACTGGATTCACCCCTCCACTTT.

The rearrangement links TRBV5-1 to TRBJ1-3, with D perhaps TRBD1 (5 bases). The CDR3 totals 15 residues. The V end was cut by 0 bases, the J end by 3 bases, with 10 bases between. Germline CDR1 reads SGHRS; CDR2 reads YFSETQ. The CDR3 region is CASSLAGTYGNTIYF. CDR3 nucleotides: TGCGCCAGCAGCTTGGCCGGGACTTATGGAAACACCATATATTTT.

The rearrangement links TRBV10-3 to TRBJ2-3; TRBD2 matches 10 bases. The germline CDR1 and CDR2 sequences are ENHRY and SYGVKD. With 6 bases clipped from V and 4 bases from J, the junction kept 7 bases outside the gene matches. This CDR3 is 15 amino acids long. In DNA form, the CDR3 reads TGTGCCATCAGCTCAGCGGGAGGGCCATCAGATACGCAGTATTTT. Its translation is CAISSAGGPSDTQYF.

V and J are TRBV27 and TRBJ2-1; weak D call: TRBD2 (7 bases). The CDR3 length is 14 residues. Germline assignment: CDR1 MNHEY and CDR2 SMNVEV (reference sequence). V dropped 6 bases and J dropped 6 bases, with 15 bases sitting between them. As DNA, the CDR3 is TGTGCCAGCAGGCTTGGGGGGGCCGGCAATGAGCAGTTCTTC. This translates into CASRLGGAGNEQFF.

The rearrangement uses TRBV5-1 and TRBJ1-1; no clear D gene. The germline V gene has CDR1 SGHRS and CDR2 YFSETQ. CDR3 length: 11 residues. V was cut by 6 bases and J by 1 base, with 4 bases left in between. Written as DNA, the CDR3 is TGCGCCAGCATCGGGAACACTGAAGCTTTCTTT. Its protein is CASIGNTEAFF. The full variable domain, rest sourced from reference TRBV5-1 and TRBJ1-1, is KAGVTQTPRYLIKTRGQQVTLSCSPISGHRSVSWYQQTPGQGLQFLFEYFSETQRNKGNFPGRFSGRQFSNSRSEMNVSTLELGDSALYLCASIGNTEAFFGQGTRLTVV.

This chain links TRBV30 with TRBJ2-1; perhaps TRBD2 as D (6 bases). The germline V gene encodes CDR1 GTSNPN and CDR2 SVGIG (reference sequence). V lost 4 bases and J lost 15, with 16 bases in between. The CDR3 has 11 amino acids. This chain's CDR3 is CAWTNRLVSFF. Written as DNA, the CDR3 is TGTGCCTGGACAAATAGACTAGTTTCGTTCTTC.